The source of this T cell receptor (beta chain) is a study of T cell responses to AZD1222 COVID-19 vaccine. Produced via immunoSEQ multiplex PCR; TCRdb's table is partial and in-frame only. The sample holds about 150,000 clones, 90% to 95% seen once. Germline V CDR1 and CDR2: PRHDT, FYEKMQ (reference sequence). J gave up 3 bases and V 5 bases, and 4 bases lay outside the gene matches. This CDR3 comprises 15 residues. The specimen was peripheral blood, collected on day 0 of AZD1222 vaccination. The sequence was obtained from an adult in good health. V and J are TRBV13 and TRBJ1-4; 9 bases agree with TRBD1. The chain's CDR3 is CASSLRQGANEKLFF. CDR3 sequence (DNA): TGTGCCAGCAGCCTCCGACAGGGGGCTAATGAAAAACTGTTTTTT.